One sample yielded the 9 T cell receptor beta chains listed below, sequenced in a study of T-cell reconstitution after alpha-beta-depleted transplantation in children. Molecular barcoding with unique molecular identifiers was used for the TCRbeta library. TCRdb fed the PCR reads into MiXCR, producing one record per CDR3 protein. The table lists about 540,000 distinct CDR3 sequences, 15% to 20% of them singletons. The sample in question was PBMCs from the stem cell graft donor, obtained from the stem cell graft. The origin of the receptors is a human donor who donated a stem cell graft to a child with acute lymphoblastic leukemia.

This rearrangement joins TRBV27 to TRBJ2-1; tentatively, D is TRBD2 (5 bases). The V gene lost 8 bases and the J gene lost 9 bases, with 20 bases spanning the gap. The CDR3 extends over 14 amino acids. Germline V lookup: CDR1 MNHEY, CDR2 SMNVEV (reference sequence). CDR3 sequence (DNA): TGTGCCAGCTCTAGGAGAGCTCTCCGGGGTGAGCAGTTCTTC. Amino acid sequence: CASSRRALRGEQFF.

This clonotype was found a few times. This chain links TRBV28 with TRBJ2-7; TRBD1 matches at 8 bases. Germline V gene lookup returns CDR1 MDHEN and CDR2 SYDVKM. The CDR3 loop spans 16 amino acids. V lost 6 bases and J lost 2; bases outside the gene matches: 12. The CDR3 region is CASSRPGTGAPYEQYF. DNA for the CDR3: TGTGCCAGCAGCCGCCCCGGGACAGGAGCCCCCTACGAGCAGTACTTC.

This clonotype was picked up a small number of times. The chain combines TRBV6-5 with TRBJ1-1, with TRBD1 matching 10 bases. Germline lookup yields CDR1 MNHEY and CDR2 SVGAGI. The CDR3 spans 18 residues. V was pared by 0 bases and J by 6 bases, with 13 bases of the junction left unmatched. CDR3 sequence: CASSYSTGDRGGIPEAFF. CDR3 DNA sequence: TGTGCCAGCAGTTACTCGACCGGGGACAGGGGAGGGATCCCTGAAGCTTTCTTT.

There are many counts of this clonotype. This sequence joins TRBV27 and TRBJ2-7; D is possibly TRBD2 (5 bases). Germline values: CDR1 MNHEY, CDR2 SMNVEV (reference sequence). The V and J ends lost 3 bases and 0 bases respectively, with 12 bases between them. The CDR3 runs to 15 residues. This chain's CDR3 is CASSLGSGSSYEQYF. CDR3 coding DNA: TGTGCCAGCAGTTTGGGGAGCGGAAGCTCCTACGAGCAGTACTTC.

This clonotype was counted a few times. This CDR3 is missing its conserved last phenylalanine or tryptophan, likely due to a read error. The DNA is left out, because the CDR3 cannot be placed on it with certainty; the CDR3 is given as TCRdb lists it. The CDR3: CASSPSPGGL. The V gene is TRBV4-2, the J gene TRBJ2-1; no DNA check was done on the table's D call, TRBD1. From germline, CDR1 is LGHNA and CDR2 YNFKEQ. Including both end residues, the CDR3 is 10 amino acids long.

This clonotype was recorded a few times. The chain employs TRBV12-3 or TRBV12-4 and TRBJ1-3; D is perhaps TRBD1 (5 bases). V dropped 6 bases and J dropped 3 bases, with 18 bases sitting between them. This CDR3 comprises 16 residues. The CDR3 sequence is CASSQLNGGIGNTIYF. CDR3 sequence (DNA): TGTGCCAGCAGCCAGCTAAACGGGGGGATTGGAAACACCATATATTTT.

The V call is TRBV25-1, the J call TRBJ1-5; no clear D. Germline lookup yields CDR1 MGHDK and CDR2 SYGVNS. The CDR3 runs 13 residues. Deletions cut 5 bases from V and 5 bases from J, with 10 bases between. The CDR3 loop reads CASSYLEDQPQHF. In DNA form, the CDR3 reads TGTGCCAGCAGTTATCTGGAGGATCAGCCCCAGCATTTT.

The chain links TRBV7-8 to TRBJ2-5; D is perhaps TRBD1 (6 bases). Trimming removed 0 bases from V and 5 bases from J, with 19 bases in between. The germline V gene encodes CDR1 SGHVS and CDR2 FQNEAQ. The CDR3 runs to 17 residues. The CDR3 DNA sequence: TGTGCCAGCAGCTTAGCCCCTTTGGACAGCCTCTTGGAGACCCAGTACTTC. Encoded protein: CASSLAPLDSLLETQYF.

This clonotype was seen a handful of times. The chain has TRBV5-1 and TRBJ2-1; 7 bases line up with TRBD2. Germline lookup yields CDR1 SGHRS and CDR2 YFSETQ. The CDR3 runs 15 residues. The J segment lost 6 bases and the V segment lost 2 bases, leaving 8 bases of the junction unmatched. The CDR3 nucleotides read TGCGCCAGCAGCTTTAGGGCTAGCGGCGGCAATGAGCAGTTCTTC. Translating it yields CASSFRASGGNEQFF.